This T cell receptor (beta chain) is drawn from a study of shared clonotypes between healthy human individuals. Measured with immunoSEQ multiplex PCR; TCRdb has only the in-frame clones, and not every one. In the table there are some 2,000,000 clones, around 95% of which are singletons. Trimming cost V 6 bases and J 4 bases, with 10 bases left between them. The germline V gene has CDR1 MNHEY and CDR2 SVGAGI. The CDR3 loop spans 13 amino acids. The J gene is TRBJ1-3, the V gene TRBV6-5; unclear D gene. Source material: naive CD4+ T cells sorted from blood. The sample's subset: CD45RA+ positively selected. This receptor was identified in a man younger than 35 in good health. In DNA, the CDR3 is TGTGCCAGCAGGCCCGGAGGGGGAAACACCATATATTTT. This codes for CASRPGGGNTIYF.